These T cell receptor beta chains were read from a single sample in a study of beta chain features in type 1 diabetes. The method was immunoSEQ multiplex PCR; TCRdb's version includes in-frame clones alone and lacks a portion of them. This table has 350,000 to 450,000 clones, approximately 14% appearing once. The sequencing sample was made of naive CD4+ T cells from blood. These receptors all come from a man aged 25 to 40 in good health. CDR3s include the opening cysteine and the closing phenylalanine or tryptophan. The D gene is left open where the match is weak. The size of a clone is reported for some rows only, either as once, few or many, or as a class for expanded clones.

>TRBJ2-3|few|TRBV7-9|.
TGTGCCAGCAGCTTAGAGTGGACGCAGTATTTT
CASSLEWTQYF
>TRBJ1-5|few|TRBV18|.
TGTGCCAGCTCCCCGGACAGCCGGGCTCAGCCCCAGCATTTT
CASSPDSRAQPQHF
>TRBJ1-2|.|TRBV30|.
TGTGCCTGGAATGCAATAGGTAGTACTAACTATGGCTACACCTTC
CAWNAIGSTNYGYTF
>TRBJ1-5|.|TRBV11-2|.
TGTGCCAGCAGTACCGGACAGAATCAGCCCCAGCATTTT
CASSTGQNQPQHF
>TRBJ1-5|.|TRBV7-2|TRBD1
TGTGCCAGCAGCACTGGAACAGGGGTAGGTCAGCCCCAGCATTTT
CASSTGTGVGQPQHF
>TRBJ1-4|.|TRBV7-9|TRBD1
TGTGCCAGCAGCGCCCGCGACAGGGAATGGCCTGAAAAACTGTTTTTT
CASSARDREWPEKLFF
>TRBJ1-5|.|TRBV5-1|.
TGCGCCAGCAGCTTGGATGGGGTCGCGAATCAGCCCCAGCATTTT
CASSLDGVANQPQHF
>TRBJ2-5|.|TRBV7-2|TRBD2
TGTGCCAGCAGCTTCAAGCGGGGGTGGCGCGAGACCCAGTACTTC
CASSFKRGWRETQYF
>TRBJ2-1|.|TRBV4-3|.
TGCGCCAGCAGCCAATCAGAAGCTGCCCTCTACAATGAGCAGTTCTTC
CASSQSEAALYNEQFF
>TRBJ2-3|.|TRBV27|.
TGTGCCAGCAGTTTAGGAGGGGGGGCGTACGGGCAGTATTTT
CASSLGGGAYGQYF
>TRBJ2-3|few|TRBV5-6|.
TGTGCCAGCAGCTTATCGGGGGAGGGCACAGATACGCAGTATTTT
CASSLSGEGTDTQYF
>TRBJ1-3|few|TRBV6-6|.
TGTGCCAGCAGTGACACAGGAAACACCATATATTTT
CASSDTGNTIYF
>TRBJ1-2|few|TRBV5-4|TRBD1
TGTGCCAGCAGCTTCCCGGGACAGGTCTCCTATACCACCTTC
CASSFPGQVSYTTF
>TRBJ2-2|few|TRBV27|.
TGTGCCAGCAGTTTGCTCGGGACCGGGGAGCTGTTTTTT
CASSLLGTGELFF
>TRBJ2-1|few|TRBV5-6|.
TGTGCCAGCAGCTTCCTCCCCGGTGGGGTCCCACGCAATGAGCAGTTCTTC
CASSFLPGGVPRNEQFF
>TRBJ2-1|.|TRBV10-3|TRBD1
TGTGCCATCAGTGAGCCAGGACAGGGGGCTGATAATGAGCAGTTCTTC
CAISEPGQGADNEQFF
>TRBJ2-6|few|TRBV15|.
TGTGCCACCAGCGGCATCAGGGGATCTAGGGCTCCTGGGGCCAACGTCCTGACTTTC
CATSGIRGSRAPGANVLTF
>TRBJ2-5|.|TRBV5-4|.
TGTGCCAGCAGCTTGGGAGTGTACCAAGAGACCCAGTACTTC
CASSLGVYQETQYF
>TRBJ2-3|few|TRBV2|.
TGTGCCAGCAGTGAATCACGCAATACGCAGTATTTT
CASSESRNTQYF
>TRBJ2-1|few|TRBV9|.
TGTGCCAGCAGCCTCGACATGGATGAGCAGTTCTTC
CASSLDMDEQFF
>TRBJ2-1|few|TRBV7-2|.
TGTGCCAGCAGCTCTACAGGGTGGGTCGATGAGCAGTTCTTC
CASSSTGWVDEQFF
>TRBJ2-1|.|TRBV6-5|.
TGTGCCAGCAGCACTAGCTGGGGGACCTACAATGAGCAGTTCTTC
CASSTSWGTYNEQFF
>TRBJ1-2|.|TRBV15|TRBD1
TGTGCCACCAGCTTCGACAGGGGGCAAGGCTATGGCTACACCTTC
CATSFDRGQGYGYTF
>TRBJ2-3|few|TRBV9|TRBD2
TGTGCCAGCAGCGTAGCGCTCGGCGGGGGGGCCGATACGCAGTATTTT
CASSVALGGGADTQYF
>TRBJ2-7|.|TRBV14|.
TGTGCCAGCAGAGTGTTCTCCTACGAGCAGTACTTC
CASRVFSYEQYF
>TRBJ1-3|.|TRBV29-1|.
TGCAGCGTTGTTGTCGCCGGAAACACCATATATTTT
CSVVVAGNTIYF
>TRBJ2-2|.|TRBV18|TRBD2
TGTGCCAGCTCGTCCCGCGTTGGCGGGGGGTCGAACACCGGGGAGCTGTTTTTT
CASSSRVGGGSNTGELFF